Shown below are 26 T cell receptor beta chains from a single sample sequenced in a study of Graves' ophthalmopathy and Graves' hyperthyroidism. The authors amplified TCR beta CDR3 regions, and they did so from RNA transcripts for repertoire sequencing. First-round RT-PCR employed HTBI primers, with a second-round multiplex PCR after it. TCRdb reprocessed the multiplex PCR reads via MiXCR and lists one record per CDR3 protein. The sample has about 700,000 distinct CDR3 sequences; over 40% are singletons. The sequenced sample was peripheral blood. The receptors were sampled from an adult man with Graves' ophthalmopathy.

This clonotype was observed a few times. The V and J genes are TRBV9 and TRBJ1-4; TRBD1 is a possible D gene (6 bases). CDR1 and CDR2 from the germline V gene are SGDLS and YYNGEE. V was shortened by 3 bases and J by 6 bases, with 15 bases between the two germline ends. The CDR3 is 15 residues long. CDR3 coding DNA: TGTGCCAGCAGCGCCTTTTGGGGGGCCGATGAAAAACTGTTTTTT. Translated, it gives CASSAFWGADEKLFF.

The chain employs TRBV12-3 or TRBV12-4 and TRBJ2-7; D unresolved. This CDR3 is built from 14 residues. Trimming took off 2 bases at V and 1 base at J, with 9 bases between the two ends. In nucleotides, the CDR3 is TGTGCCAGCAGTTTATTTCCCGAATCCTACGAGCAGTACTTC. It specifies CASSLFPESYEQYF.

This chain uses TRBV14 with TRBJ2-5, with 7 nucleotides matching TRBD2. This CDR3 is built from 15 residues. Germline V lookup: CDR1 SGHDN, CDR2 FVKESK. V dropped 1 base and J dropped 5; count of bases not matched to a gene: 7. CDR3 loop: CASSQVGGSRETQYF. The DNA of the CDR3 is TGTGCCAGCAGCCAAGTGGGGGGGAGCCGGGAGACCCAGTACTTC.

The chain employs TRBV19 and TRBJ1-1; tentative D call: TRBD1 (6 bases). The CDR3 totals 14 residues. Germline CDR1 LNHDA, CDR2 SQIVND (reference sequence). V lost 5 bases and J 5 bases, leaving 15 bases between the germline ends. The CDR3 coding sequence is TGTGCCAGTAGTCAACAGGGTTGGGGGACTGAAGCTTTCTTT. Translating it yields CASSQQGWGTEAFF.

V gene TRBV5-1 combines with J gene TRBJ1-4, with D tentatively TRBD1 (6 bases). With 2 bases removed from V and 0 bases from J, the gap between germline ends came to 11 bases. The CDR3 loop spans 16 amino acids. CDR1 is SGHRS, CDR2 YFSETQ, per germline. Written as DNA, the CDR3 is TGCGCCAGCAGCTTAGGGGAGGGGGCAACTAATGAAAAACTGTTTTTT. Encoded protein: CASSLGEGATNEKLFF. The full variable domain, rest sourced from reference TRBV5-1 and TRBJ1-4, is KAGVTQTPRYLIKTRGQQVTLSCSPISGHRSVSWYQQTPGQGLQFLFEYFSETQRNKGNFPGRFSGRQFSNSRSEMNVSTLELGDSALYLCASSLGEGATNEKLFFGSGTQLSVL.

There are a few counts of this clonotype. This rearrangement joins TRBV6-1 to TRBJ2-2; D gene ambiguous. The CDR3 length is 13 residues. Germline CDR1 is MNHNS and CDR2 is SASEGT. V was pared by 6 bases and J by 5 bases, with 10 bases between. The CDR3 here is CASRADLTGELFF. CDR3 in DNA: TGTGCCAGCAGGGCTGACTTAACCGGGGAGCTGTTTTTT.

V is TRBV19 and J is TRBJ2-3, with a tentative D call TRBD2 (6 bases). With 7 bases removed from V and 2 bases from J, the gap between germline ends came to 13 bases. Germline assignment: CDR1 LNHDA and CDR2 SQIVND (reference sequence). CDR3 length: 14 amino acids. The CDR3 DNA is TGTGCCAGTAAGGGTAGCGGTGTCACAGATACGCAGTATTTT. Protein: CASKGSGVTDTQYF.

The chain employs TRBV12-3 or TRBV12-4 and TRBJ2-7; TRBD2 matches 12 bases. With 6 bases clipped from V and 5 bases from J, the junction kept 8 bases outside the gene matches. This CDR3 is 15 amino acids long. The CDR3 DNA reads TGTGCCAGCAGCTTGGTGGGACTAGCGGGCGACGAGCAGTACTTC. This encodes CASSLVGLAGDEQYF.

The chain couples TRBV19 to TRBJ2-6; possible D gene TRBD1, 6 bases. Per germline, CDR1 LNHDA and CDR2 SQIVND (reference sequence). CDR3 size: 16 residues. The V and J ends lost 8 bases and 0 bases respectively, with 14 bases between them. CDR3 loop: CASQLQGSSGANVLTF. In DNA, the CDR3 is TGTGCCAGTCAATTGCAGGGGAGCTCTGGGGCCAACGTCCTGACTTTC.

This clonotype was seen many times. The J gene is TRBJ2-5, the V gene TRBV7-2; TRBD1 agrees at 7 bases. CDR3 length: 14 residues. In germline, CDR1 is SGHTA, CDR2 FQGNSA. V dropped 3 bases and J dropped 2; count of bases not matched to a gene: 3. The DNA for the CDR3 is TGTGCCAGCAGCTTTCAGACAGGGCAAGAGACCCAGTACTTC. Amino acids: CASSFQTGQETQYF.

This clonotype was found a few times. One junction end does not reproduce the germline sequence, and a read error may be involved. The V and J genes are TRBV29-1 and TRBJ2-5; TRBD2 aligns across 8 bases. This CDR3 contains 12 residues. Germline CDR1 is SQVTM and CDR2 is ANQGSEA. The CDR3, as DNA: TGTGCCTGTCGGGGGGGCGCAGAGACCCAGTACTTC. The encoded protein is CACRGGAETQYF. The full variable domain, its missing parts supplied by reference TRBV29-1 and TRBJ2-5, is SAVISQKPSRDICQRGTSLTIQCQVDSQVTMMFWYRQQPGQSLTLIATANQGSEATYESGFVIDKFPISRPNLTFSTLTVSNMSPEDSSIYLCACRGGAETQYFGPGTRLLVL.

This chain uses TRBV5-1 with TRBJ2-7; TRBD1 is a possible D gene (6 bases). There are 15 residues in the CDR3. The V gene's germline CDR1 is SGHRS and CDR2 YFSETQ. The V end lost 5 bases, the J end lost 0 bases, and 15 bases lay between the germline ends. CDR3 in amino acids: CASRRLGALSYEQYF. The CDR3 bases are TGCGCCAGCAGAAGATTGGGGGCCCTCTCCTACGAGCAGTACTTC.

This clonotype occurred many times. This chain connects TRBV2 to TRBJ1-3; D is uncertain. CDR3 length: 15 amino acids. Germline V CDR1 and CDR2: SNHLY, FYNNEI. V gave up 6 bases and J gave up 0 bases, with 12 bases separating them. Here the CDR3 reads CASRKGQNSGNTIYF. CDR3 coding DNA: TGTGCCAGCAGGAAGGGCCAGAACTCTGGAAACACCATATATTTT.

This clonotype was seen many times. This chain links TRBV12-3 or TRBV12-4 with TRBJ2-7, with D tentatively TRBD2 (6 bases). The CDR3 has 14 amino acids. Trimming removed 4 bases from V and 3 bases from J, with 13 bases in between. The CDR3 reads CASSSPGEVYEQYF. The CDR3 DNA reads TGTGCCAGCAGTTCCCCGGGAGAGGTCTACGAGCAGTACTTC.

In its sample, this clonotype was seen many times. CDR3 in DNA: TGTGCCAGCAGATTAAGACAGGGGGCCTACGAGCAGTACTTC. Amino acids: CASRLRQGAYEQYF. The chain links TRBV2 to TRBJ2-7, with TRBD1 identical over 9 bases. Germline lookup yields CDR1 SNHLY and CDR2 FYNNEI. V lost 6 bases to trimming and J lost 2 bases; unmatched junction nucleotides: 5. The CDR3 loop spans 14 amino acids.

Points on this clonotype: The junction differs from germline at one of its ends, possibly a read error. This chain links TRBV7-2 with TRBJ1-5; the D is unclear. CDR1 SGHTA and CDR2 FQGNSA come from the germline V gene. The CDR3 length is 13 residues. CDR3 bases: TGTGCCAGCAGGCCAGGAGCTGAGTTCCACGAGCATTTC. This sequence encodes CASRPGAEFHEHF.

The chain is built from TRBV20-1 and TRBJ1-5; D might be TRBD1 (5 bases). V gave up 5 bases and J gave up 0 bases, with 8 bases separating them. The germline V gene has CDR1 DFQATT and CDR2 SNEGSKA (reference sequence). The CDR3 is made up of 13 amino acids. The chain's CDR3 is CSAWDGSNQPQHF. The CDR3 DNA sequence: TGCAGTGCTTGGGACGGTAGCAATCAGCCCCAGCATTTT.

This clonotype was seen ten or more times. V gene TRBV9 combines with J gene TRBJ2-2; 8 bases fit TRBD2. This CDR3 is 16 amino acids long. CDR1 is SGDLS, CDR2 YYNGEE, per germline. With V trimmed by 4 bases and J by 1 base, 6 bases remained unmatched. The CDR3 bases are TGTGCCAGCAGCCCGCGGGGGGACGGGAACACCGGGGAGCTGTTTTTT. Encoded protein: CASSPRGDGNTGELFF.

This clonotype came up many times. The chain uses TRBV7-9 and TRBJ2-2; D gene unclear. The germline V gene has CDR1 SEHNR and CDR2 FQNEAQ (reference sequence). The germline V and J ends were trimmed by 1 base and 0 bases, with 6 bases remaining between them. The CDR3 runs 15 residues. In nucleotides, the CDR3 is TGTGCCAGCAGCTTAGAAGGAGCGAACACCGGGGAGCTGTTTTTT. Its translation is CASSLEGANTGELFF.

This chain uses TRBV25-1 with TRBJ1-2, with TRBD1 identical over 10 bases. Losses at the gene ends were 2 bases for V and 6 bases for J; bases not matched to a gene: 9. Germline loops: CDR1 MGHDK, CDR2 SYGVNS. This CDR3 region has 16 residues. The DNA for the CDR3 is TGTGCCAGCAGTGAACGAGGACAGGGGGGGAAGGATGGCTACACCTTC. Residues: CASSERGQGGKDGYTF.

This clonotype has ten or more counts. The CDR3 loop is CASSLPGVGLAQETQYF. CDR3 DNA sequence: TGTGCCAGCAGCTTACCAGGGGTTGGGCTAGCGCAAGAGACCCAGTACTTC. This chain links TRBV7-8 with TRBJ2-5, with D perhaps assigned TRBD1 or TRBD2 (6 bases each). The CDR3 is 17 amino acids. Per the germline V gene, CDR1 is SGHVS and CDR2 is FQNEAQ. Deletions cut 2 bases from V and 2 bases from J, with 18 bases between.

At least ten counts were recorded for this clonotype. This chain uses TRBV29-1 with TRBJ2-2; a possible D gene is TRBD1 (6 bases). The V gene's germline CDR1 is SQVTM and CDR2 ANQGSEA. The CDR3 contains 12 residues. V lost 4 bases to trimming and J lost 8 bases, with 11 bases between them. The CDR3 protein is CSVVGALGELFF. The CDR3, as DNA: TGCAGCGTTGTGGGGGCGCTGGGGGAGCTGTTTTTT.

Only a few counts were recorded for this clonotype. CDR3 region: CSARFSGTPYYEQYF. For the CDR3, the DNA is TGCAGTGCTAGATTCTCCGGGACACCTTACTACGAGCAGTACTTC. V gene TRBV20-1 combines with J gene TRBJ2-7; D is possibly TRBD1 (6 bases). The V gene's germline CDR1 is DFQATT and CDR2 SNEGSKA (reference sequence). V lost 2 bases, J lost 3 bases, and 17 bases lay in between. This CDR3 has 15 residues.

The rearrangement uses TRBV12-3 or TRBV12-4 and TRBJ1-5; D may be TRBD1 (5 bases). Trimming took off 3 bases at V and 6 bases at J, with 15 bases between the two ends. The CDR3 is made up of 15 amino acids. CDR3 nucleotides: TGTGCCAGCAGTTTTGGATCAGGGATGAGTCAGCCCCAGCATTTT. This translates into CASSFGSGMSQPQHF.

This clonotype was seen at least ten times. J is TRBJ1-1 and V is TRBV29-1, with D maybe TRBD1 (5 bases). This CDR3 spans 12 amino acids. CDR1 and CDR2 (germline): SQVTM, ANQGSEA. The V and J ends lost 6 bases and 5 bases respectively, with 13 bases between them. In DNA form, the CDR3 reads TGCAGCGTCACATTTGGGGGAACTGAAGCTTTCTTT. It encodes CSVTFGGTEAFF.

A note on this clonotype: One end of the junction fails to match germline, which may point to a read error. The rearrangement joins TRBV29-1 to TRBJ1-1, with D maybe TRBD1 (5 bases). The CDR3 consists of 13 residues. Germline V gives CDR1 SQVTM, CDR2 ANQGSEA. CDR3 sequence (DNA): TGCAACGTTGACCAGGGTGTAGACACTGAAGCTTTCTTT. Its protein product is CNVDQGVDTEAFF. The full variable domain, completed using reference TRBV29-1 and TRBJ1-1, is SAVISQKPSRDICQRGTSLTIQCQVDSQVTMMFWYRQQPGQSLTLIATANQGSEATYESGFVIDKFPISRPNLTFSTLTVSNMSPEDSSIYLCNVDQGVDTEAFFGQGTRLTVV.